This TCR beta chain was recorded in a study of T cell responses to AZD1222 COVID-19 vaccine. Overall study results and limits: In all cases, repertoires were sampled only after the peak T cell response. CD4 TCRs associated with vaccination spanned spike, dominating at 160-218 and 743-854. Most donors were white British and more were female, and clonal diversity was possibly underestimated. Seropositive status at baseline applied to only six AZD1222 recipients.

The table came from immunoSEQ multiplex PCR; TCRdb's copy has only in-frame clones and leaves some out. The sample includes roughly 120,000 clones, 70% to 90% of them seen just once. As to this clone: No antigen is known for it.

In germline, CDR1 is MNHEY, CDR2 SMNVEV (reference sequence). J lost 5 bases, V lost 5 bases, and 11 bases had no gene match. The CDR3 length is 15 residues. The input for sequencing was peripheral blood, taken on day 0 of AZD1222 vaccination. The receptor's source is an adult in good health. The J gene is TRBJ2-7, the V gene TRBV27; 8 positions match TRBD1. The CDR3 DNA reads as TGTGCCAGCAGTCGGTCCAGGGGGCGAAAGGACGAGCAGTACTTC. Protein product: CASSRSRGRKDEQYF.